The 11 T cell receptor beta chains reported below all come from one sample, sequenced in a study of blood T cell repertoires in COVID-19. TCRdb's copy holds only in-frame clones and misses some; the assay was immunoSEQ multiplex PCR. The top ten hold approximately 12% of the sample, which has around 170,000 clones, approximately 80% seen once. The sample taken for sequencing was PBMCs or T cells enriched from blood (not recorded which). The receptors stem from a man in his fifties who had recovered from COVID-19.

The chain carries TRBV5-5 and TRBJ1-3; TRBD1 aligns across 7 bases. CDR1 SGHKS and CDR2 YYEKEE come from the germline V gene (reference sequence). Losses at the gene ends were 3 bases for V and 0 bases for J; bases not matched to a gene: 6. The CDR3 runs 16 residues. The CDR3 is CASSWGQRLSGNTIYF. The DNA for the CDR3 is TGTGCCAGCAGCTGGGGACAGCGCCTCTCTGGAAACACCATATATTTT.

The chain has TRBV30 and TRBJ2-3, with 8 bases aligning to TRBD2. Germline V gene lookup returns CDR1 GTSNPN and CDR2 SVGIG (reference sequence). With 3 bases clipped from V and 2 bases from J, the junction kept 10 bases outside the gene matches. The CDR3 extends over 16 amino acids. DNA for the CDR3: TGTGCCTGGAGGGCCGGGACTAGGGCTACCACAGATACGCAGTATTTT. As protein: CAWRAGTRATTDTQYF.

The chain carries TRBV28 and TRBJ1-2; 10 bases are a match to TRBD1. The V gene end was trimmed by 6 bases and the J gene end by 4 bases; junction bases not matched to a gene: 11. The CDR3 consists of 16 residues. Germline CDR1 reads MDHEN; CDR2 reads SYDVKM. CDR3 in amino acids: CASSRGTGARGYGYTF. The CDR3 coding sequence is TGTGCCAGCAGCCGAGGGACAGGGGCAAGAGGCTATGGCTACACCTTC.

This clone came up a few times. The chain joins TRBV4-1 to TRBJ2-2; D might be TRBD2 (5 bases). The V end lost 1 base, the J end lost 0 bases, and 6 bases lay between the germline ends. Germline V gene sequence: CDR1 MGHRA, CDR2 YSYEKL. The CDR3 spans 15 residues. In DNA, the CDR3 is TGCGCCAGCAGCCAAGCGGGGACGAACACCGGGGAGCTGTTTTTT. Its protein is CASSQAGTNTGELFF.

The chain employs TRBV28 and TRBJ1-4, with TRBD1 matching over 9 bases. V lost 5 bases and J lost 5; bases outside the gene matches: 9. Germline loops: CDR1 MDHEN, CDR2 SYDVKM. CDR3 length: 16 residues. In DNA form, the CDR3 reads TGTGCCAGCAGTCCCCCCTACAGGGGGCCCAATGAAAAACTGTTTTTT. Translating it yields CASSPPYRGPNEKLFF.

CDR3 loop: CAISGGGTQYF. Written as DNA, the CDR3 is TGTGCCATCAGTGGGGGGGGGACCCAGTACTTC. The chain links TRBV10-3 to TRBJ2-5; 7 bases match TRBD2. V shed 4 bases and J 7 bases; nucleotides not matched to a gene: 0. The CDR3 is 11 residues long. The germline V gene encodes CDR1 ENHRY and CDR2 SYGVKD.

The chain links TRBV6-5 to TRBJ1-2, with TRBD1 matching 7 bases. Losses at the gene ends were 2 bases for V and 2 bases for J; bases not matched to a gene: 5. Germline loops: CDR1 MNHEY, CDR2 SVGAGI. The CDR3 totals 15 residues. As DNA, the CDR3 is TGTGCCAGCAGTTACCCCTCGACAGGGAACTATGGCTACACCTTC. Protein product: CASSYPSTGNYGYTF.

This clone has only a few counts. Other DNA sequences in the sample encode the same CDR3. This chain uses TRBV5-1 with TRBJ1-2; 11 bases line up with TRBD1. Germline loops: CDR1 SGHRS, CDR2 YFSETQ. The CDR3 runs 14 residues. The ends lost 4 bases at V and 5 bases at J; junction bases unmatched: 4. The CDR3 reads CASSPGQGAYGYTF. DNA of the CDR3: TGCGCCAGCAGCCCTGGACAGGGGGCATATGGCTACACCTTC.

This chain's CDR3 is CASSLVNQGLNTEAFF. CDR3 DNA: TGTGCCAGCAGCTTGGTAAATCAGGGACTCAACACTGAAGCTTTCTTT. The rearrangement joins TRBV5-5 to TRBJ1-1; D is possibly TRBD1 (5 bases). Germline-derived CDR1 and CDR2 are SGHKS and YYEKEE (reference sequence). V lost 0 bases, J lost 2 bases, and 14 bases lay in between. The CDR3 sequence is 16 residues long.

The chain recombines TRBV24-1 with TRBJ1-6, with D uncertain. The CDR3 spans 12 residues. The germline V gene encodes CDR1 KGHDR and CDR2 SFDVKD. Trimming removed 5 bases from V and 13 bases from J, with 11 bases in between. The CDR3 DNA follows: TGTGCCACCAGTGTTCCGCGCGGCCCCCTCCACTTT. Its translation: CATSVPRGPLHF.

This clone was seen once. The chain couples TRBV5-1 to TRBJ2-7; D is perhaps TRBD1 (6 bases). The CDR3 length is 12 residues. The germline V gene has CDR1 SGHRS and CDR2 YFSETQ. V was trimmed by 5 bases and J by 5 bases, leaving 11 bases between them. DNA for the CDR3: TGCGCCAGCAGGACCGGGACAAACGAGCAGTACTTC. It translates to CASRTGTNEQYF. Variable domain in full (rest from reference TRBV5-1 and TRBJ2-7): KAGVTQTPRYLIKTRGQQVTLSCSPISGHRSVSWYQQTPGQGLQFLFEYFSETQRNKGNFPGRFSGRQFSNSRSEMNVSTLELGDSALYLCASRTGTNEQYFGPGTRLTVT.